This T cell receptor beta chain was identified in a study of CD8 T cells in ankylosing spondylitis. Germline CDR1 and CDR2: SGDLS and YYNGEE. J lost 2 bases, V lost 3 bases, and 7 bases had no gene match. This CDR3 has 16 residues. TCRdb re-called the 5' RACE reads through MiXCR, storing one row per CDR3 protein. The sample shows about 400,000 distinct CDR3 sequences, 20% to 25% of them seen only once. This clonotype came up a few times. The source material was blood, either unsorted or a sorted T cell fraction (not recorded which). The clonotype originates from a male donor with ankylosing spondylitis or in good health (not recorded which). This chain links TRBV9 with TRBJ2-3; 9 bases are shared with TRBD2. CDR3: CASSGPSGGITDTQYF. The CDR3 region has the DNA TGTGCCAGCAGCGGCCCCAGCGGGGGGATCACAGATACGCAGTATTTT.